Shown below are 27 T cell receptor beta chains from a single sample sequenced in a study of T cells in Graves' hyperthyroidism and ophthalmopathy. Amplified regions were TCR beta CDR3 sequences from RNA transcripts. TCR CDR3 regions were first amplified by RT-PCR with HTBI primers. A single record per CDR3 protein comes from TCRdb applying MiXCR to the multiplex PCR reads. The sample carries hundreds of thousands of distinct CDR3 sequences, 38% recorded once. Sequences were obtained from blood. The receptors come from a man younger than 35 with Graves' hyperthyroidism.

This clonotype was seen a handful of times. This rearrangement joins TRBV5-1 to TRBJ1-1; no reliable D call. The ends were cut back, 3 bases at V and 1 base at J, with 13 bases in the middle. The CDR3 contains 15 residues. CDR1 is SGHRS and CDR2 is YFSETQ in the germline V gene. DNA of the CDR3: TGCGCCAGCAGCTCTCGGGAGGGCCAGAACACTGAAGCTTTCTTT. Translation gives CASSSREGQNTEAFF.

V usage is TRBV28 and J usage is TRBJ1-5; perhaps TRBD1 as D (6 bases). CDR1 MDHEN and CDR2 SYDVKM come from the germline V gene. The CDR3 length is 15 residues. V dropped 4 bases and J dropped 5 bases, with 15 bases sitting between them. CDR3 nucleotides: TGTGCCAGCAGTTCTCAACAGGGCTCGCATCAGCCCCAGCATTTT. It is translated as CASSSQQGSHQPQHF.

This clonotype was detected a few times. The rearrangement joins TRBV19 to TRBJ2-7; D is perhaps TRBD1 (6 bases). Trimming cost V 3 bases and J 5 bases, with 14 bases left between them. Looked up from germline, CDR1 is LNHDA and CDR2 is SQIVND (reference sequence). This CDR3 is built from 14 residues. CDR3 nucleotides: TGTGCCAGTAGTATCAACAGGGTAATCAACGAGCAGTACTTC. Protein product: CASSINRVINEQYF.

The chain is built from TRBV7-9 and TRBJ2-2, with no clear D. CDR3 length equals 13 residues. From germline, CDR1 is SEHNR and CDR2 FQNEAQ (reference sequence). Trimming stripped 5 bases from V and 6 bases from J, with 10 bases between. The CDR3 loop is CASSRRAPGELFF. The CDR3 DNA is TGTGCCAGCAGCCGCCGCGCCCCCGGGGAGCTGTTTTTT.

As regards this clonotype: The conserved phenylalanine or tryptophan normally closing the CDR3 is absent here, so this likely arose from a read error. The chain is built from TRBV20-1 and TRBJ1-1, with 7 bases that match TRBD1. CDR1 is DFQATT and CDR2 is SNEGSKA in the germline V gene (reference sequence). This CDR3 has 17 amino acids. V lost 6 bases, J lost 1 base, and 17 bases stayed unmatched. CDR3 amino acids: CSASSPDREYPNTEAFC. In nucleotides, the CDR3 is TGCAGTGCCTCTAGCCCTGACAGGGAATATCCGAACACTGAAGCTTTCTGT.

This clonotype was seen repeatedly, ten times or more. The chain is built from TRBV29-1 and TRBJ1-1, with a tentative D call TRBD1 (5 bases). The germline V gene encodes CDR1 SQVTM and CDR2 ANQGSEA. This CDR3 is built from 12 residues. Trimming took 4 bases from V and 1 from J, leaving 7 bases between them. CDR3 bases: TGCAGCGTTGCAACAGGGAACACTGAAGCTTTCTTT. Its protein product is CSVATGNTEAFF.

The V call is TRBV4-3, the J call TRBJ1-1; tentative D call: TRBD1 (5 bases). With 0 bases removed from V and 4 bases from J, the gap between germline ends came to 12 bases. Germline-derived CDR1 and CDR2 are LGHNA and YSLEER. This CDR3 spans 15 amino acids. Here the CDR3 reads CASSQDRVGVTEAFF. In DNA, the CDR3 is TGCGCCAGCAGCCAAGACCGTGTGGGGGTCACTGAAGCTTTCTTT.

This clonotype has just one count. The gene calls are TRBV9 and TRBJ2-7, with D tentatively TRBD1 or TRBD2 (6 bases each). This CDR3 region has 15 residues. Germline V lookup: CDR1 SGDLS, CDR2 YYNGEE. V lost 0 bases to trimming and J lost 7 bases, with 17 bases between them. As DNA, the CDR3 is TGTGCCAGCAGCGTAGGCCCGAGTGGGGGGCATGAGCAGTACTTC. Translating gives CASSVGPSGGHEQYF.

The chain carries TRBV6-5 and TRBJ2-2, with TRBD1 matching 10 bases. Germline CDR1 and CDR2: MNHEY and SVGAGI. This CDR3 is built from 15 residues. V gave up 7 bases and J gave up 5 bases; unmatched junction bases: 7. Here the CDR3 DNA reads TGTGCCAGCAACGAAGACAGGGGGCGGACCGGGGAGCTGTTTTTT. It encodes CASNEDRGRTGELFF.

This clonotype is a singleton in its sample. The chain recombines TRBV29-1 with TRBJ2-2; 7 bases line up with TRBD2. Germline values: CDR1 SQVTM, CDR2 ANQGSEA. The CDR3 loop spans 18 amino acids. Trimming took 0 bases from V and 3 from J; bases not matched to a gene: 13. CDR3 in amino acids: CSVEDPEGEGLYTGELFF. The CDR3 DNA reads as TGCAGCGTTGAAGATCCGGAAGGGGAGGGCCTTTACACCGGGGAGCTGTTTTTT.

Concerning this clonotype: This may come from a read error, since a much larger clone is one base off. This chain's CDR3 is CACSRAKESKAFF. The CDR3 DNA reads as TGTGCCTGCAGCCGAGCGAAAGAGTCAAAAGCTTTCTTT. This chain uses TRBV7-8 with TRBJ1-1; D call uncertain. Germline lookup yields CDR1 SGHVS and CDR2 FQNEAQ. CDR3 length: 13 residues. The complete variable domain, with remaining parts taken from reference TRBV7-8 and TRBJ1-1, reads GAGVSQSPRYKVAKRGQDVALRCDPISGHVSLFWYQQALGQGPEFLTYFQNEAQLDKSGLPSDRFFAERPEGSVSTLKIQRTQQEDSAVYLCACSRAKESKAFFGQGTRLTVV.

This clonotype was observed a few times. The chain combines TRBV6-1 with TRBJ2-5; 7 nucleotides line up with TRBD1. The CDR3 contains 14 residues. CDR1 and CDR2 from the germline V gene are MNHNS and SASEGT. V was clipped by 6 bases and J by 5 bases; unmatched bases: 9. CDR3 nucleotides: TGTGCCAGCAGCCCCGGGACAGCTTCCGAGACCCAGTACTTC. This sequence encodes CASSPGTASETQYF.

This clonotype has ten or more counts. The chain is built from TRBV29-1 and TRBJ1-1, with TRBD1 as a possible D gene (5 bases). There are 13 residues in the CDR3. The V gene's germline CDR1 is SQVTM and CDR2 ANQGSEA. V shed 4 bases and J shed 3 bases, with 12 bases lying between them. As DNA, the CDR3 is TGCAGCGTTGGATGGGGGAGGGACACTGAAGCTTTCTTT. It codes for CSVGWGRDTEAFF.

V usage is TRBV11-2 and J usage is TRBJ1-3; TRBD1 matches at 9 bases. CDR1 SGHAT and CDR2 FQNNGV come from the germline V gene. This CDR3 spans 16 amino acids. J was trimmed by 3 bases and V by 5 bases; bases with no gene match: 8. CDR3 sequence reads: CASSRRQTGGGNTIYF. Here the CDR3 DNA reads TGTGCCAGCAGCCGCCGACAGACAGGGGGTGGAAACACCATATATTTT.

This clonotype was observed at least ten times. The chain couples TRBV29-1 to TRBJ2-2; D is possibly TRBD1 or TRBD2 (6 bases each). The germline gives CDR1 SQVTM, CDR2 ANQGSEA. This CDR3 spans 14 amino acids. The V end was cut by 6 bases, the J end by 4 bases, with 15 bases between. DNA for the CDR3: TGCAGCGTCCAACAAGGAGGGGGCACCGGGGAGCTGTTTTTT. Residues: CSVQQGGGTGELFF.

J is TRBJ1-4 and V is TRBV2, with D unclear. CDR1 is SNHLY, CDR2 FYNNEI, per germline. V lost 5 bases, J lost 6 bases, and 13 bases lay in between. The CDR3 has 14 amino acids. In DNA form, the CDR3 reads TGTGCCAGCAGTTTCGTAGGGTTATATGAAAAACTGTTTTTT. This codes for CASSFVGLYEKLFF.

This clonotype was detected many times. The rearrangement joins TRBV7-8 to TRBJ2-6, with D unclear. Trimming left V 5 bases short and J 2 bases short, with 7 bases between. Per the germline V gene, CDR1 is SGHVS and CDR2 is FQNEAQ. The CDR3 is 14 residues long. This CDR3 is CASSHLAGANVLTF. Here the CDR3 DNA reads TGTGCCAGCAGCCACCTCGCTGGGGCCAACGTCCTGACTTTC.

At least ten counts were recorded for this clonotype. V usage is TRBV29-1 and J usage is TRBJ1-2; D is uncertain. Trimming took 0 bases from V and 7 from J, leaving 9 bases between them. Germline V gives CDR1 SQVTM, CDR2 ANQGSEA. This CDR3 has 12 amino acids. The CDR3 region has the DNA TGCAGCGTTGAAGATACTAAGGGTGGCTACACCTTC. It encodes CSVEDTKGGYTF. The full variable domain, its missing parts supplied by reference TRBV29-1 and TRBJ1-2, is SAVISQKPSRDICQRGTSLTIQCQVDSQVTMMFWYRQQPGQSLTLIATANQGSEATYESGFVIDKFPISRPNLTFSTLTVSNMSPEDSSIYLCSVEDTKGGYTFGSGTRLTVV.

The V call is TRBV20-1, the J call TRBJ2-5; TRBD2 is a possible D gene (5 bases). V lost 5 bases, J lost 7 bases, and 20 bases lay in between. Germline CDR1 DFQATT, CDR2 SNEGSKA (reference sequence). The CDR3 is made up of 14 amino acids. DNA for the CDR3: TGCAGTGCTGGAGGCCCCAGACTGCTAGGGACCCAGTACTTC. It is translated as CSAGGPRLLGTQYF.

This clonotype has at least ten counts. This sequence joins TRBV2 and TRBJ1-1; D is ambiguous. The CDR3 is made up of 15 amino acids. Per germline, CDR1 SNHLY and CDR2 FYNNEI. Between the trimmed V and J ends, which lost 2 bases and 1 base, there was a span of 11 bases. CDR3 protein: CASSEQEVGNTEAFF. The CDR3 DNA follows: TGTGCCAGCAGTGAACAAGAGGTAGGGAACACTGAAGCTTTCTTT.

This clonotype was seen ten or more times. DNA for the CDR3: TGTGCCAGCAGCTTAAAACGTTGGAATTCACCCCTCCACTTT. This encodes CASSLKRWNSPLHF. The rearrangement links TRBV7-9 to TRBJ1-6; unclear D gene. Germline assignment: CDR1 SEHNR and CDR2 FQNEAQ (reference sequence). V was cut by 2 bases and J by 7 bases, with 9 bases left in between. This CDR3 comprises 14 residues.

This clonotype was counted ten times or more. V and J are TRBV29-1 and TRBJ1-1, with D tentatively TRBD1 (5 bases). Germline V gene data show CDR1 as SQVTM and CDR2 as ANQGSEA. Trimming stripped 4 bases from V and 5 bases from J, with 11 bases between. The CDR3 extends over 12 amino acids. The CDR3 reads CSVGAGFTEAFF. CDR3 nucleotide sequence: TGCAGCGTTGGGGCAGGGTTTACTGAAGCTTTCTTT.

The V call is TRBV19, the J call TRBJ1-5, with TRBD1 identical over 8 bases. V trimming: 8 bases; J trimming: 11 bases; junction bases outside the gene matches: 14. The CDR3 contains 14 residues. Germline-derived CDR1 and CDR2 are LNHDA and SQIVND (reference sequence). CDR3 region: CASESGQGQETQHF. CDR3 bases: TGTGCCAGTGAAAGCGGACAGGGACAAGAGACCCAGCATTTT.

As for this clonotype: The junction does not match germline at one end; this may be a read error. The chain uses TRBV24-1 and TRBJ2-2; D may be TRBD1 (6 bases). This CDR3 has 10 amino acids. Germline V CDR1 and CDR2: KGHDR, SFDVKD. This CDR3 reads CATSGTGHKF. CDR3 DNA: TGTGCCACCAGTGGGACGGGACACAAATTT.

This clonotype was detected ten times or more. The V and J genes are TRBV7-9 and TRBJ2-5, with 9 bases identical to TRBD2. The CDR3 runs 16 residues. Trimming removed 5 bases from V and 1 base from J; junction bases left unmatched: 8. Germline V CDR1 and CDR2: SEHNR, FQNEAQ (reference sequence). The CDR3 loop is CASSPRLAVAQETQYF. CDR3 in DNA: TGTGCCAGCAGCCCCCGACTAGCGGTAGCCCAAGAGACCCAGTACTTC.

The chain carries TRBV9 and TRBJ2-2; 8 nucleotides line up with TRBD1. Germline CDR1 is SGDLS and CDR2 is YYNGEE. This CDR3 contains 16 residues. V dropped 0 bases and J dropped 1; count of bases not matched to a gene: 2. The CDR3 sequence: CASSVVGQGNTGELFF. In DNA form, the CDR3 reads TGTGCCAGCAGCGTAGTTGGACAGGGGAACACCGGGGAGCTGTTTTTT.

This clonotype was counted ten times or more. The chain joins TRBV7-8 to TRBJ2-6, with 7 bases lining up with TRBD1. This CDR3 spans 17 amino acids. The V gene end was trimmed by 5 bases and the J gene end by 2 bases; junction bases not matched to a gene: 9. Germline CDR1 SGHVS, CDR2 FQNEAQ. This CDR3 is CASSPQGPGTGANVLTF. CDR3 DNA: TGTGCCAGCAGCCCACAGGGGCCAGGCACTGGGGCCAACGTCCTGACTTTC.